This T cell receptor (beta chain) was observed in a study of T cell repertoires in cytomegalovirus infection. Study-wide results and caveats: CMV-specific TCR beta clonotypes restricted by HLA-C dominated the ex vivo response.

Trimming cost V 5 bases and J 9 bases; bases outside gene matches: 8. CDR3 length: 13 residues. Germline-derived CDR1 and CDR2 are SGHTA and FQGNSA. A remark on this clonotype: Its target is not known.

TCRdb processed the reads anew with MiXCR; each CDR3 protein has one entry. This sample carries about half a million distinct CDR3 sequences, roughly 42% of them seen once, and the ten largest clones take about 39%. This specimen consisted of cultured PBMCs, obtained from culture after CMV antigen stimulation. This sequence was found in a human donor in good health (CMV status not recorded). Some clones in this sample may be carry-over from other donors' samples. The rearrangement links TRBV7-2 to TRBJ2-5, with 8 positions matching TRBD2. CDR3 protein: CASSPGGRGAQYF. DNA for the CDR3: TGTGCCAGCAGCCCGGGCGGGCGGGGGGCCCAGTACTTC.